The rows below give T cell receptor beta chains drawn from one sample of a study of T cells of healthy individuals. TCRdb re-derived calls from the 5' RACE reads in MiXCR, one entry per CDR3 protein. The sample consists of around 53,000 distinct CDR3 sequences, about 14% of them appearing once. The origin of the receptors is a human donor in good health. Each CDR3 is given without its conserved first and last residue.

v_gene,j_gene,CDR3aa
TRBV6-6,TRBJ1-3,ASSYDPGGRDTIY
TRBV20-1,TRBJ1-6,SAGLPNSPLN
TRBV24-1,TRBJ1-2,ATSPTGADYGYT
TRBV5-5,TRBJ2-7,ASSHQGPYEQY
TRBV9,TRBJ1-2,ASSVDDRVGYGYT
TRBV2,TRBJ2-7,ASATTGDLYEQY
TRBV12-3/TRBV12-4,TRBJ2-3,ASSFYRTDTQY
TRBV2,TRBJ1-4,ASSKDGGEEKLF
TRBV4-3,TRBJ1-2,ASSLSVGHYGYT
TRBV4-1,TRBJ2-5,ASSARDSQETQY
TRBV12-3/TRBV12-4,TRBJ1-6,ASSFAYNSPLH
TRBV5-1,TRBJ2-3,ASSLDRPDTDTQY
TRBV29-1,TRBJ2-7,SVSRAGGYEQY
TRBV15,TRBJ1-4,ATADRKIRGFMGTNEKLF
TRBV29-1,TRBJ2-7,SVVGGRSNYEQY
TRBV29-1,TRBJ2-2,SVGKTRGRLLENTGELF
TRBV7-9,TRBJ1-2,ASSLNRGGYT
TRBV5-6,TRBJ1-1,ASSSERANTEAF
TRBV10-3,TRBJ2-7,AISDTSYEQY
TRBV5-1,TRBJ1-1,ASSFQGPPNTEAF
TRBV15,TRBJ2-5,ATSRGPGNGQETQY
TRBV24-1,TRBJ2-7,ATSDLDEQY
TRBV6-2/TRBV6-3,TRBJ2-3,ASSRGTYTDTQY
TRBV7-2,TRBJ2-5,ASSPRETQY
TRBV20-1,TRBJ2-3,SARDGRVRGDTQY
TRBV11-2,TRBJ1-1,ASSLAGDNTEAF
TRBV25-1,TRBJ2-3,ASSASGGPYTQY
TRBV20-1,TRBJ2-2,SARGRLGGELF
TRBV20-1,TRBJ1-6,SARGTGGSPLN
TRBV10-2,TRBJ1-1,ASSEYFRVNTEAF
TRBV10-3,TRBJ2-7,AISEYTGREQY
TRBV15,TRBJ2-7,ATSSRQGAYEQY
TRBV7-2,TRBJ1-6,ASSLSEGSPLH
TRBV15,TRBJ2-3,ATSMAGRDTQY
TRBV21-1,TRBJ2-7,ASSRSGRGTYEQY
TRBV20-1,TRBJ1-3,SALTGNGNTIY
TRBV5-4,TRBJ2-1,ASSSTSGLHNEQF
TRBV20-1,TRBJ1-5,SAVRDSLLIGNQPQH
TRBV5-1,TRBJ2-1,ASSYDTTQGGEQF
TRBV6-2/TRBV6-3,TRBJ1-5,ASSYSRRTGIAGNQPQH
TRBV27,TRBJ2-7,ASSYLQGSEQY
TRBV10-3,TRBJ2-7,AIYDGYEQY
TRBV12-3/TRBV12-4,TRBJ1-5,ASRSTRIGNQPQH
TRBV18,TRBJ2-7,ASSRGTHPYEQY
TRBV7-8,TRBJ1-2,ASSLGGGKGGYT
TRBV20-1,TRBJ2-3,SAPDRALSTDTQY
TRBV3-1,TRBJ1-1,ASSQPTGDGTEAF
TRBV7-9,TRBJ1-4,ASSLHGPEKLF
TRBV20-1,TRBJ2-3,SLGTGDTDTQY
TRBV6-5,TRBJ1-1,ASSYRTGHTEAF
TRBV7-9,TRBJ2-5,ATPNGGEETQY
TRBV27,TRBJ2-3,ASSLAGRSTDTQY
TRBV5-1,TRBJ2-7,ATGSRDLRLGEQY
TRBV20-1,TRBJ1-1,SASWTANTEAF
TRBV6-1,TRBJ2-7,ASSERTYEQY